This T cell receptor beta chain was sequenced in a study of blood T cell repertoires in COVID-19 (dated by TCRdb to 2019 to 2021). Regarding the study in general: Collaborator samples came from the United States, Italy and Spain and covered acute and convalescent phases of COVID-19. The material from the prospective study consisted of cDNA or gDNA derived from T cells, B-cell-depleted T cells, or PBMCs. Deeply sampled blood TCRbeta repertoires from subjects exposed to, actively infected with, or recovered from COVID-19 were included in the dataset. A freely available public database, intended as a resource for researchers studying the immune response to SARS-CoV-2, is where the repertoires were released. The samples were drawn from two sources: the first 160 participants of the ongoing ImmuneRACE study, and over 1,000 subjects contributed by 6 global collaborators. Sample metadata almost always included a de-identified subject ID, COVID-19 status, age in years and sex. Where HLA class I and class II types were available, the types were taken from metadata supplied by the sample provider, not from assay-based typing.

In this sample, this clone turned up once. Its antigen target is currently unknown. Per-nucleotide qualities are absent, and no much larger clonotype sits a single base away. The immunoSEQ Assay, a bias-controlled multiplex PCR, was used to amplify TCRbeta CDR3 regions from genomic DNA. On the authors' methods: Within the assay, amplification of reference gene primers was used to estimate how many nucleated cells each sample contained. To quantify the absolute abundance of each unique TCRbeta CDR3 rearrangement, sequence reads were collapsed and filtered. Productive Simpson clonality was computed per sample as the square root of Simpson's diversity index over productive rearrangements. The source is immuneACCESS, and TCRdb retained only in-frame sequences with V and J called. Part of the clones is not carried over; for the studies checked, unresolved V genes explain less than half of this, and the remainder is unexplained. V and J calls and clone size are copied from that table; D and trimming were computed from the DNA. The sample table shows 120,000 to 150,000 clones, and 88% are seen once. The ten largest clones take up approximately 2.4% of the sample.

Results the study describes overall, beyond this receptor: The amount of clinical and demographic metadata varied by source and participant and was provided uncurated.

One collaborating source in Seattle enrolled patients during active infection and followed them longitudinally through the course of disease. Whole blood was collected in K2EDTA tubes by collaborating institutions according to the institutions' own protocols. Collaborator samples were shipped for TCRbeta analysis as frozen whole blood, isolated PBMCs, or DNA extracted from either sample type. The germline V gene yields SQVTM for CDR1 and ANQGSEA for CDR2. Its CDR3 holds 14 amino acids, cysteine through phenylalanine. Just CDR3 DNA is preserved here, 42 bases in frame from base 1. V is pared back by 1 base and J by 3 bases, with 12 bases lying between the germline termini.

The chain is encoded by TRBV29-1 joined to TRBJ1-2; the D segment could be TRBD1, given 6 matching bases. The receptor was derived from a human donor with COVID-19, enrolled during active disease. The donor label of this sample is uncertain. Sequences were obtained from peripheral blood. The DNA sequence is given as TGCAGCGTTGAAGGAGGGGGTCCGTACTATGGCTACACCTTC. Its protein reads: CSVEGGGPYYGYTF. Joined to the reference TRBV29-1 and TRBJ1-2 proteins, this CDR3 gives the full variable domain: SAVISQKPSRDICQRGTSLTIQCQVDSQVTMMFWYRQQPGQSLTLIATANQGSEATYESGFVIDKFPISRPNLTFSTLTVSNMSPEDSSIYLCSVEGGGPYYGYTFGSGTRLTVV.